This TCR beta chain was captured in a study of glioma-infiltrating T cells. Amplification of TCR alpha and beta CDR3 regions from RNA used iRepertoire nested multiplex PCR. TCRdb used MiXCR to reprocess the multiplex PCR reads, holding one entry per CDR3 protein. The sample shows approximately 100,000 distinct CDR3 sequences, less than 30% of them seen only once. This clonotype was found many times. The germline CDR1 and CDR2 sequences are SNHLY and FYNNEI. V lost 7 bases to trimming and J lost 2 bases; unmatched junction nucleotides: 5. The CDR3 is 14 residues long. The TCR sequence derives from a human donor with low-grade glioma or glioblastoma, undergoing nonglioma brain surgery, or in good health (not recorded which). The sample consisted of glioma tissue, nonneoplastic brain tissue, or PBMCs (not recorded which). The chain joins TRBV2 to TRBJ2-7, with TRBD1 matching over 10 bases. The CDR3 loop reads CASNPGQGTYEQYF. CDR3 DNA sequence: TGTGCCAGCAATCCGGGACAGGGGACCTACGAGCAGTACTTC.